This T cell receptor beta chain emerged from a study of neurological immune-mediated disorders. The sorted-subset TCR libraries were prepared using 1 million CD4+ or CD8+ T cells as the starting material. The V gene's germline CDR1 is DFQATT and CDR2 SNEGSKA (reference sequence). This CDR3 has 14 amino acids. V lost 6 bases to trimming and J lost 0 bases, with 12 bases between them. It was by 5'RACE with 10-nucleotide random UMIs that the cDNA was made. MiXCR, applied by TCRdb to the 5' RACE reads, yields one record per CDR3 protein. The sample consists of 30,000 to 35,000 distinct CDR3 sequences, roughly 25% of them appearing once.

The sample consisted of CD4+ T cells from blood. The TCR was taken from a man aged 50 or older with HTLV-1-associated myelopathy (HAM/TSP). The chain carries TRBV20-1 and TRBJ2-4, with a possible D match to TRBD1 (5 bases). The CDR3 DNA sequence: TGCAGTGCGGACATTTTCCTAGCCAAAAACATTCAGTACTTC. Protein: CSADIFLAKNIQYF.